The 19 T cell receptor beta chains given below trace back to one sample, sequenced in a study of beta chain features in type 1 diabetes. These receptors are not linked to any known antigen. Since all of the isolated RNA was reverse transcribed, expressed TCRB transcripts were what got sequenced. The data were produced by immunoSEQ multiplex PCR, yet TCRdb's version contains in-frame clones alone and is incomplete. This sample has about 740,000 clones, with roughly 13% found just once. Notes on the study in general: Shorter TCRB CDR3s, moderately but significantly so, marked every one of the four CD4+ subsets in Type 1 diabetes patients.

The sample taken for sequencing was naive CD4+ T cells from blood. These receptors were taken from a man younger than 30 with type 1 diabetes.

The genes are TRBV28 and TRBJ2-5; D may be TRBD2 (5 bases). CDR3 length: 12 residues. Germline CDR1 reads MDHEN; CDR2 reads SYDVKM. Trimming left V 5 bases short and J 5 bases short, with 9 bases between. DNA for the CDR3: TGTGCCAGCAGTGACTACCCGGAGACCCAGTACTTC. It translates to CASSDYPETQYF.

This clone has more than one count but fewer than ten. The V call is TRBV4-1, the J call TRBJ2-1; perhaps D is TRBD1 or TRBD2 (5 bases each). The CDR3 is made up of 16 amino acids. V shed 0 bases and J shed 4 bases, with 13 bases lying between them. Germline CDR1 and CDR2: MGHRA and YSYEKL. CDR3 region: CASSQEGQGRYNEQFF. In DNA, the CDR3 is TGCGCCAGCAGCCAAGAAGGGCAGGGACGATACAATGAGCAGTTCTTC.

The chain recombines TRBV7-9 with TRBJ1-2, with D possibly matching TRBD1 (5 bases). The CDR3 extends over 14 amino acids. CDR1 is SEHNR and CDR2 is FQNEAQ in the germline V gene (reference sequence). V shed 4 bases and J shed 0 bases, with 9 bases lying between them. The CDR3 nucleotides read TGTGCCAGCAGCTCGCTGACAGCTAACTATGGCTACACCTTC. This encodes CASSSLTANYGYTF.

This clone was observed a few times. The chain is built from TRBV7-2 and TRBJ1-5; D not certain. CDR3 length: 15 amino acids. V was shortened by 1 base and J by 3 bases, with 10 bases between the two germline ends. Germline loops: CDR1 SGHTA, CDR2 FQGNSA. In DNA, the CDR3 is TGTGCCAGCAGCTTAGGCTCCGGGAACAATCAGCCCCAGCATTTT. It encodes CASSLGSGNNQPQHF.

V is TRBV11-2 and J is TRBJ2-7; D is ambiguous. The CDR3 loop spans 14 amino acids. V lost 3 bases to trimming and J lost 3 bases, with 12 bases between them. CDR1 and CDR2 from the germline V gene are SGHAT and FQNNGV. The CDR3 nucleotides read TGTGCCAGCAGCTTTGGGCCGTGGGGCTACGAGCAGTACTTC. Translated: CASSFGPWGYEQYF.

There are a few counts of this clone. The chain employs TRBV5-6 and TRBJ1-5; perhaps TRBD1 as D (6 bases). V lost 1 base and J 1 base, leaving 12 bases between the germline ends. The CDR3 is made up of 16 amino acids. Germline CDR1 and CDR2: SGHDT and YYEEEE. The CDR3 DNA sequence: TGTGCCAGCAGCTTGTACAGGGAAAAGAGCAATCAGCCCCAGCATTTT. This codes for CASSLYREKSNQPQHF. Together with reference TRBV5-6 and TRBJ1-5, the CDR3 gives the full variable domain: DAGVTQSPTHLIKTRGQQVTLRCSPKSGHDTVSWYQQALGQGPQFIFQYYEEEERQRGNFPDRFSGHQFPNYSSELNVNALLLGDSALYLCASSLYREKSNQPQHFGDGTRLSIL.

This chain joins TRBV29-1 and TRBJ2-1, with 8 bases identical to TRBD2. From germline, CDR1 is SQVTM and CDR2 ANQGSEA. The CDR3 sequence is 14 residues long. V shed 1 base and J 4 bases; nucleotides not matched to a gene: 3. CDR3 DNA: TGCAGCGTTGAAGGTAGCGGGGATTACAATGAGCAGTTCTTC. Translating gives CSVEGSGDYNEQFF.

This clone was found a few times. The chain joins TRBV30 to TRBJ1-1; no firm D call. Deletions cut 4 bases from V and 2 bases from J, with 20 bases between. The CDR3 has 16 amino acids. The germline gives CDR1 GTSNPN, CDR2 SVGIG (reference sequence). CDR3 DNA sequence: TGTGCCTGGACGGGCCTCACTCTATCAACTAACACTGAAGCTTTCTTT. Amino acids: CAWTGLTLSTNTEAFF.

CDR3 DNA sequence: TGCGCCAGCAGTGAGCGGGCCCCCCAAGAGACCCAGTACTTC. Its translation: CASSERAPQETQYF. The chain joins TRBV10-2 to TRBJ2-5; D call uncertain. Germline CDR1 and CDR2: WSHSY and SAAADI. Trimming took 2 bases from V and 1 from J, leaving 8 bases between them. The CDR3 runs 14 residues.

This clone was seen a handful of times. The chain joins TRBV5-4 to TRBJ1-1; 7 bases line up with TRBD1. From germline, CDR1 is SGHNT and CDR2 YYREEE (reference sequence). V dropped 4 bases and J dropped 4; count of bases not matched to a gene: 7. CDR3 size: 14 residues. CDR3 loop: CASSLTGVSTEAFF. CDR3 nucleotides: TGTGCCAGCAGCCTCACAGGGGTCAGCACTGAAGCTTTCTTT.

This clone came up a few times. The rearrangement joins TRBV6-6 to TRBJ1-2; a possible D gene is TRBD1 (6 bases). Germline CDR1 reads MNHNY; CDR2 reads SVGAGI (reference sequence). V gave up 6 bases and J gave up 8 bases, with 19 bases separating them. The CDR3 extends over 14 amino acids. Written as DNA, the CDR3 is TGTGCCAGCAGCCCGTTCTACAGGGCTGAGGGCTACACCTTC. Protein product: CASSPFYRAEGYTF.

This clone has only a few counts. This chain links TRBV4-1 with TRBJ1-2; TRBD1 aligns across 8 bases. With 0 bases clipped from V and 7 bases from J, the junction kept 10 bases outside the gene matches. This CDR3 is 16 amino acids long. Germline CDR1 is MGHRA and CDR2 is YSYEKL. The CDR3 coding sequence is TGCGCCAGCAGCCAAGAAAATCCGGGACAGGTCTTTGGCTACACCTTC. Its translation: CASSQENPGQVFGYTF.

The J gene is TRBJ2-1, the V gene TRBV2; 10 nucleotides agree with TRBD1. CDR3 length equals 14 residues. Germline CDR1 reads SNHLY; CDR2 reads FYNNEI. Unmatched junction bases numbered 5, after V lost 4 bases and J lost 8 bases. CDR3 amino acids: CASSVRTGGYEQFF. In DNA, the CDR3 is TGTGCCAGCAGTGTGAGGACAGGGGGTTATGAGCAGTTCTTC.

This chain joins TRBV6-1 and TRBJ2-2, with D uncertain. V lost 7 bases and J lost 0, with 6 bases in between. This CDR3 comprises 13 residues. Germline V CDR1 and CDR2: MNHNS, SASEGT. Here the CDR3 reads CASTNSNTGELFF. CDR3 sequence (DNA): TGTGCCAGCACAAATTCGAACACCGGGGAGCTGTTTTTT.

The chain recombines TRBV14 with TRBJ1-2; no reliable D call. Trimming left V 4 bases short and J 6 bases short, with 12 bases between. The germline gives CDR1 SGHDN, CDR2 FVKESK. The CDR3 is 13 amino acids. The DNA for the CDR3 is TGTGCCAGCAGCCCCCTAACGGCCCATGGCTACACCTTC. It specifies CASSPLTAHGYTF.

In its sample, this clone was seen a few times. The chain combines TRBV2 with TRBJ2-1; TRBD2 agrees at 11 bases. CDR1 is SNHLY, CDR2 FYNNEI, per germline. The CDR3 runs 15 residues. J gave up 7 bases and V 6 bases, and 8 bases lay outside the gene matches. CDR3 sequence: CASSPISGGANEQFF. The CDR3 DNA reads TGTGCCAGCAGCCCAATTAGCGGGGGGGCGAATGAGCAGTTCTTC.

The chain carries TRBV30 and TRBJ2-2; D is perhaps TRBD1 (6 bases). The CDR3 is 13 residues long. V was clipped by 7 bases and J by 9 bases, with 18 bases between them. Germline assignment: CDR1 GTSNPN and CDR2 SVGIG (reference sequence). The CDR3 DNA follows: TGTGCCTCTCAACAGGGAGCTCTCCGGGAGCTGTTTTTT. Residues: CASQQGALRELFF.

This clone was counted a few times. The chain carries TRBV28 and TRBJ1-1; tentatively, D is TRBD1 (5 bases). The V end lost 8 bases, the J end lost 8 bases, and 15 bases lay between the germline ends. Per the germline V gene, CDR1 is MDHEN and CDR2 is SYDVKM. This CDR3 region has 12 residues. In DNA form, the CDR3 reads TGTGCCAGCGTCACCGGGACTTCCGAAGCTTTCTTT. This codes for CASVTGTSEAFF.

This sequence joins TRBV5-1 and TRBJ2-3; the D gene is possibly TRBD2 (5 bases). Per the germline V gene, CDR1 is SGHRS and CDR2 is YFSETQ. The CDR3 contains 13 residues. V lost 5 bases and J lost 4, with 11 bases in between. The CDR3 protein is CASRVFGADTQYF. DNA of the CDR3: TGCGCCAGCAGGGTCTTCGGGGCAGATACGCAGTATTTT.